This is a list of T cell receptor beta chains from one sample in a study of CD8+ T cells in alopecia areata. Profiling relied on immunoSEQ multiplex PCR, and the TCRdb table lists in-frame clones only, not all of them. Found here are 25,000 to 40,000 clones, approximately 80% of them singletons; the top ten hold 15% to 20%. Sequenced input: NKG2D-low CD8+ T cells sorted from blood. The origin of the receptors is a human donor with alopecia areata. CDR3s include the opening cysteine and the closing phenylalanine or tryptophan. Fields, in order: J gene, clone size, D gene, V gene, CDR3 protein, CDR3 DNA. D genes are given only for firm matches. Size tells how often a clone was seen (once, few, many) or the class of an expanded clone, and some rows leave it out.

TRBJ2-7	-	TRBD2	TRBV5-4	CASSSHLAGAHEQYF	TGTGCCAGCAGCTCGCATCTAGCGGGAGCCCACGAGCAGTACTTC
TRBJ2-1	-	TRBD2	TRBV29-1	CSVTRTSESSYNEQFF	TGCAGCGTTACTCGGACTAGCGAGAGCTCCTACAATGAGCAGTTCTTC
TRBJ2-1	-	-	TRBV2	CALLGGRNEQFF	TGTGCCCTCCTTGGGGGGCGGAATGAGCAGTTCTTC
TRBJ2-7	few	-	TRBV7-6	CASSLGQTALGEQYF	TGTGCCAGCAGCTTAGGACAGACAGCTTTAGGCGAGCAGTACTTC
TRBJ2-5	-	-	TRBV2	CASSDPQEETQYF	TGTGCCAGCAGTGACCCCCAGGAAGAGACCCAGTACTTC
TRBJ2-3	few	-	TRBV6-4	CASSDSRGATDTQYF	TGTGCCAGCAGTGACTCCCGGGGGGCTACAGATACGCAGTATTTT
TRBJ2-1	-	TRBD1	TRBV30	CACGSGTGYNEQFF	TGTGCCTGCGGATCGGGGACAGGTTACAATGAGCAGTTCTTC
TRBJ2-1	-	TRBD2	TRBV29-1	CSVLSGRKFF	TGCAGCGTTCTCAGCGGGAGAAAGTTCTTC
TRBJ2-3	-	TRBD2	TRBV29-1	CSVEGLLAGGPSAPDTQYF	TGCAGCGTTGAAGGACTTCTAGCGGGAGGGCCGAGCGCCCCAGATACGCAGTATTTT
TRBJ1-1	-	-	TRBV4-1	CASSQGTENTEAFF	TGCGCCAGCAGCCAAGGGACCGAGAACACTGAAGCTTTCTTT
TRBJ2-2	-	-	TRBV29-1	CSVDGPNTGELFF	TGCAGCGTTGACGGGCCGAACACCGGGGAGCTGTTTTTT
TRBJ2-3	-	-	TRBV5-6	CASSLVGDGTDTQYF	TGTGCCAGCAGCTTGGTTGGCGATGGCACAGATACGCAGTATTTT
TRBJ2-7	-	-	TRBV14	CASSQSWSPYEQYF	TGTGCCAGCAGCCAAAGCTGGTCCCCCTACGAGCAGTACTTC
TRBJ2-1	-	-	TRBV27	CASSLGFASSYNEQFF	TGTGCCAGCAGTTTAGGTTTCGCTAGTTCTTACAATGAGCAGTTCTTC
TRBJ2-5	-	TRBD1	TRBV27	CASSPWDSQETQYF	TGTGCCAGCAGTCCTTGGGACAGCCAAGAGACCCAGTACTTC
TRBJ2-7	-	-	TRBV15	CATSPEGRENAYEQYF	TGTGCCACCAGCCCCGAGGGCAGGGAAAACGCCTACGAGCAGTACTTC
TRBJ2-3	few	-	TRBV27	CASSTYSTDTQYF	TGTGCCAGCAGCACATACAGCACAGATACGCAGTATTTT
TRBJ2-5	-	-	TRBV6-5	CASRRQYGETQYF	TGTGCCAGCAGGAGACAGTATGGAGAGACCCAGTACTTC
TRBJ2-2	-	-	TRBV29-1	CSVEDTNTGELFF	TGCAGCGTTGAAGACACAAACACCGGGGAGCTGTTTTTT
TRBJ2-2	-	TRBD2	TRBV27	CASRGLAGNTGELFF	TGTGCCAGCAGAGGGCTAGCGGGGAACACCGGGGAGCTGTTTTTT
TRBJ2-7	-	-	TRBV7-9	CASRAATGSQPYEQYF	TGTGCCAGCAGAGCCGCCACAGGGAGCCAGCCCTACGAGCAGTACTTC
TRBJ2-1	large	TRBD2	TRBV7-2	CASSLGLAGGNEQFF	TGTGCCAGCAGCTTAGGCTTAGCGGGAGGCAATGAGCAGTTCTTC
TRBJ2-1	-	-	TRBV27	CASSFGGAAYNEQFF	TGTGCCAGCAGTTTCGGCGGAGCAGCGTACAATGAGCAGTTCTTC
TRBJ1-5	-	TRBD1	TRBV23-1	CASSQSKWNRGSVGQPQHF	TGCGCCAGCAGTCAATCGAAGTGGAACAGGGGCTCGGTCGGCCAGCCCCAGCATTTT
TRBJ1-1	-	-	TRBV7-6	CASSLARAENTEAFF	TGTGCCAGCAGCTTAGCGCGGGCAGAAAACACTGAAGCTTTCTTT
TRBJ2-7	-	-	TRBV6-1	CASSDRGAYEQYF	TGTGCCAGCAGTGACAGGGGGGCCTACGAGCAGTACTTC
TRBJ2-1	-	TRBD2	TRBV25-1	CASSQGTSVEFF	TGTGCCAGCAGTCAGGGGACTAGCGTTGAGTTCTTC
TRBJ2-2	few	-	TRBV5-1	CASGSSSGELFF	TGCGCCAGCGGCTCTAGTTCCGGGGAGCTGTTTTTT
TRBJ2-1	-	TRBD1	TRBV27	CASSLGQGDFGEQFF	TGTGCCAGCAGCTTAGGACAGGGGGATTTTGGTGAGCAGTTCTTC
TRBJ1-2	once	-	TRBV29-1	CSVDTGRTVANYGYTF	TGCAGCGTTGATACGGGTCGGACAGTCGCTAACTATGGCTACACCTTC
TRBJ2-3	-	-	TRBV6-5	CASSRSGELTDTQYF	TGTGCCAGCAGTAGGTCAGGGGAACTCACAGATACGCAGTATTTT
TRBJ2-2	-	-	TRBV30	CAWGEEDTGELFF	TGTGCCTGGGGAGAAGAGGACACCGGGGAGCTGTTTTTT
TRBJ2-1	-	TRBD1	TRBV6-5	CASRTGGEYGEQFF	TGTGCCAGCAGGACAGGGGGCGAGTACGGGGAGCAGTTCTTC
TRBJ2-7	-	-	TRBV6-5	CASSYSRLVDEQYF	TGTGCCAGCAGTTATTCACGACTAGTCGACGAGCAGTACTTC
TRBJ1-1	-	-	TRBV25-1	CASSDLQGNTEAFF	TGTGCCAGCAGTGATTTACAGGGGAACACTGAAGCTTTCTTT
TRBJ2-7	few	-	TRBV21-1	CASSKVGAGRFRYEQYF	TGTGCCAGCAGCAAAGTGGGGGCGGGGAGGTTTCGATACGAGCAGTACTTC
TRBJ2-1	-	-	TRBV4-1	CASSQDGLTDEQFF	TGCGCCAGCAGCCAAGATGGGCTTACAGATGAGCAGTTCTTC
TRBJ2-7	-	-	TRBV4-1	CASSQGFNDEQYF	TGCGCCAGCAGCCAAGGATTTAACGACGAGCAGTACTTC
TRBJ2-3	-	-	TRBV7-3	CASSLGDSSTDTQYF	TGTGCCAGCAGCTTGGGGGACTCGAGCACAGATACGCAGTATTTT
TRBJ2-5	-	-	TRBV28	CASSLATDAKETQYF	TGTGCCAGCAGTCTGGCGACAGACGCGAAAGAGACCCAGTACTTC
TRBJ1-1	few	-	TRBV6-4	CASSENSENTEAFF	TGTGCCAGCAGTGAGAACAGCGAGAACACTGAAGCTTTCTTT
TRBJ2-7	-	TRBD1	TRBV18	CASSPWDRNYEQYF	TGTGCCAGCTCACCGTGGGACAGGAACTACGAGCAGTACTTC
TRBJ2-4	many	-	TRBV28	CASSLRNIQYF	TGTGCCAGCAGTTTAAGGAACATTCAGTACTTC
TRBJ2-1	once	TRBD2	TRBV5-1	CASSLVLRTSDNNEQFF	TGCGCCAGCAGCTTGGTCTTAAGGACTAGCGATAACAATGAGCAGTTCTTC
TRBJ1-2	-	-	TRBV6-4	CASSGADGDGYTF	TGTGCCAGCAGTGGGGCGGACGGAGATGGCTACACCTTC
TRBJ2-1	-	-	TRBV6-5	CASSISFRPGNEQFF	TGTGCCAGCAGTATATCCTTTAGGCCAGGGAATGAGCAGTTCTTC
TRBJ2-7	-	-	TRBV27	CASSLGQSYEQYF	TGTGCCAGCAGTTTGGGTCAGAGCTACGAGCAGTACTTC
TRBJ2-3	-	-	TRBV7-6	CASSSPPDTQYF	TGTGCCAGCAGCTCCCCGCCCGATACGCAGTATTTT
TRBJ1-1	-	-	TRBV29-1	CSVDTDQELNTEAFF	TGCAGCGTTGATACAGACCAAGAACTCAACACTGAAGCTTTCTTT
TRBJ2-1	few	TRBD1	TRBV28	CASSPGQLTYNEQFF	TGTGCCAGCAGTCCGGGACAGTTAACCTACAATGAGCAGTTCTTC
TRBJ2-1	-	TRBD1	TRBV29-1	CSVERDRGSSYNEQFF	TGCAGCGTTGAGAGGGACAGGGGGAGCTCCTACAATGAGCAGTTCTTC
TRBJ2-7	-	-	TRBV7-6	CASSRDQSYEQYF	TGTGCCAGCAGCCGGGACCAATCCTACGAGCAGTACTTC
TRBJ2-3	-	-	TRBV2	CASSESTSSTDTQYF	TGTGCCAGCAGTGAATCGACTTCTAGCACAGATACGCAGTATTTT
TRBJ2-7	-	-	TRBV5-4	CASSFGWASYEQYF	TGTGCCAGCAGCTTCGGCTGGGCCTCCTACGAGCAGTACTTC
TRBJ2-7	-	TRBD2	TRBV29-1	CSVPKPAGLAGEQYF	TGCAGCGTTCCAAAGCCCGCGGGACTAGCGGGGGAGCAGTACTTC
TRBJ2-5	-	-	TRBV27	CASSPGAGKKTQYF	TGTGCCAGCAGCCCCGGGGCAGGGAAAAAGACCCAGTACTTC
TRBJ2-7	-	-	TRBV5-1	CASSLGAGNSYEQYF	TGCGCCAGCAGCTTGGGGGCAGGGAACTCCTACGAGCAGTACTTC
TRBJ1-4	-	-	TRBV2	CASSEPRGARTNEKLFF	TGTGCCAGCAGTGAACCACGGGGGGCACGAACTAATGAAAAACTGTTTTTT
TRBJ2-7	-	-	TRBV28	CASSAIAVSAHEQYF	TGTGCCAGCAGTGCAATAGCGGTCAGCGCCCACGAGCAGTACTTC
TRBJ2-5	-	TRBD1	TRBV5-1	CASSEGQGAGETQYF	TGCGCCAGCAGCGAGGGACAGGGGGCCGGAGAGACCCAGTACTTC